The subject of this entry is one TCR beta chain. This sample stems from a study of blood T cell repertoires in COVID-19. Looking at the study overall: Italy, Spain and the United States were the sources of the convalescent and acute COVID-19 samples. T cells, B-cell-depleted T cells, or PBMCs provided the cDNA or gDNA that served as material.

As processed by the authors: Amplifying reference gene primers gave estimates of nucleated cell counts. Using immunoSEQ multiplex PCR, the repertoire was profiled, and TCRdb retains in-frame clones only, with some absent. From that table come the V and J calls and clone size; the DNA was used to work out D and trimming. The data show around 250,000 clones, more than 70% seen once. This sequence originates from a man aged 40-49 years with active or convalescent COVID-19. Sequenced: peripheral blood.

CDR3 bases: TGTGCCAGCAGCCAGCCGGGACAGGGATTGGGCTACACCTTC. Translation: CASSQPGQGLGYTF. This rearrangement joins TRBV3-1 (or the pseudogene TRBV3-2) to TRBJ1-2; 9 positions match TRBD1. Germline CDR1 and CDR2: LGHDT and YNNKEL (reference sequence). Unmatched junction bases numbered 7, after V lost 3 bases and J lost 8 bases. This CDR3 has 14 amino acids.